This T cell receptor (beta chain) was identified in a study of cytomegalovirus exposure and HLA in healthy donors. Across the study: Genotyping of 300 to 450 donors showed that about 79% belonged to the Caucasian-associated ancestry cluster. Study-level points and caveats: The authors later linked a missense DCLRE1C variant to TCR beta V- and J-gene trimming.

PCR used 60 Vbeta primers and 13 Jbeta primers. How the authors handled the data: Counted up in a later analysis, unique TCR beta chains came to some 72 million, with around 11 million shared. Measured with immunoSEQ multiplex PCR; TCRdb has only the in-frame clones, and not every one. D and trimming come from the DNA, and the V and J calls and clone size come from that table. The listing records 60,000 to 75,000 clones. To note about this clone: Antigen unknown. The junction departs from the called germline gene at one end, perhaps through a read error.

The CDR3 has 12 amino acids. Germline V CDR1 and CDR2: GTSNPN, SVGIG (reference sequence). The sequence was obtained from a young woman in good health and CMV-seronegative. This rearrangement joins TRBV30 to TRBJ1-1, with no clear D. The source material was PBMCs. As DNA, the CDR3 is TGTGCCTGGAGTAAGAGGATCACTGAAGATTTCTTT. It translates to CAWSKRITEDFF.